This TCR beta chain derives from a study of T cell responses to AZD1222 COVID-19 vaccine. Study conclusions and caveats: White British ancestry dominated among donors, who included more females, and clonal diversity was possibly underestimated.

Notes on this clone: Its cognate antigen is unknown.

The protocol was immunoSEQ multiplex PCR, while the TCRdb copy is restricted to in-frame clones and leaves out a portion. The table has more than 100,000 clones, 80% to 95% seen once. The sample was peripheral blood, taken 28 days after the second AZD1222 dose. This clonotype was obtained from an adult who received the AZD1222 COVID-19 vaccine.

CDR3 region: CSAHQTRWQFF. DNA for the CDR3: TGCAGTGCTCATCAGACAAGATGGCAGTTCTTC. V gene TRBV20-1 combines with J gene TRBJ2-1; D is undetermined. There are 11 residues in the CDR3. Germline V CDR1 and CDR2: DFQATT, SNEGSKA (reference sequence). V was shortened by 5 bases and J by 12 bases, with 14 bases between the two germline ends.